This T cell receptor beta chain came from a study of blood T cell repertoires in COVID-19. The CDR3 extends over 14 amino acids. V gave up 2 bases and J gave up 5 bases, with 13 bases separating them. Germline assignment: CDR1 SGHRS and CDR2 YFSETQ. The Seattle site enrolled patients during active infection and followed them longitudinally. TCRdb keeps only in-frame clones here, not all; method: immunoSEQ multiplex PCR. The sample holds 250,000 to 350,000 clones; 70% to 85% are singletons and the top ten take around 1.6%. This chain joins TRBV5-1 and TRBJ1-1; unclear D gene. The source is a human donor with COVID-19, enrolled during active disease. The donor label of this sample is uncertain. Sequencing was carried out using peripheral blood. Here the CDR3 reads CASSFSPVGTEAFF. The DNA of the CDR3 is TGCGCCAGCAGCTTTTCCCCCGTCGGGACTGAAGCTTTCTTT.